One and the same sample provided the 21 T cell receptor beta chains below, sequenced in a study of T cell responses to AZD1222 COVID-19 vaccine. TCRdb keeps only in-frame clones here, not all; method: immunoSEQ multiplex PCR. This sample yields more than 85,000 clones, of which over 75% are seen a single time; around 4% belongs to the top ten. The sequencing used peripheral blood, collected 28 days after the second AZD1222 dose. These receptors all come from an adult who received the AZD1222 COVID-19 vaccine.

CDR3 in DNA: TGTGCCAGCAGCCGCGGGACTCCAAATGAGCAGTTCTTC. Translation gives CASSRGTPNEQFF. The rearrangement uses TRBV6-2 or TRBV6-3 and TRBJ2-1, with a weak D call TRBD2 (6 bases). The CDR3 has 13 amino acids. Germline values: CDR1 MNHEY, CDR2 SVGEGT. Trimming took off 6 bases at V and 7 bases at J, with 13 bases between the two ends.

CDR3 sequence: CASAGGFEKLFF. CDR3 nucleotides: TGTGCCAGCGCCGGGGGGTTTGAAAAACTGTTTTTT. The chain uses TRBV19 and TRBJ1-4; TRBD1 might be the D (5 bases). The CDR3 consists of 12 residues. V was pared by 9 bases and J by 7 bases, with 12 bases between. Germline-derived CDR1 and CDR2 are LNHDA and SQIVND (reference sequence).

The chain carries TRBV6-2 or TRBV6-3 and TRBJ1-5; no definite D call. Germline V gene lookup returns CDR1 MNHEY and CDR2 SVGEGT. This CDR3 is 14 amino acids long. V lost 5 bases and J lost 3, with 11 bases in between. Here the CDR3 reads CASSADANNQPQHF. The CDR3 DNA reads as TGTGCCAGCAGTGCTGACGCGAACAATCAGCCCCAGCATTTT.

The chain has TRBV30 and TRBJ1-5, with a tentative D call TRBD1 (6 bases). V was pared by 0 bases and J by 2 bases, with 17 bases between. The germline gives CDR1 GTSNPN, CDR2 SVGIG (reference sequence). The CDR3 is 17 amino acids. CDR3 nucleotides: TGTGCCTGGAGTGTGGGATGGGGGCAGGGTGGCAATCAGCCCCAGCATTTT. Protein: CAWSVGWGQGGNQPQHF. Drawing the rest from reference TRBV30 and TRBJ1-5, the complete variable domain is SQTIHQWPATLVQPVGSPLSLECTVEGTSNPNLYWYRQAAGRGLQLLFYSVGIGQISSEVPQNLSASRPQDRQFILSSKKLLLSDSGFYLCAWSVGWGQGGNQPQHFGDGTRLSIL.

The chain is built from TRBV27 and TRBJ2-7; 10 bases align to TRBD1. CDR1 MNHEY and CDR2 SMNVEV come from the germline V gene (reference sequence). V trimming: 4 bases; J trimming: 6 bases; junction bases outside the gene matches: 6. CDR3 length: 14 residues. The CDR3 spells CASSSGTGAFEQYF. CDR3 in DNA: TGTGCCAGCAGTTCCGGGACAGGGGCGTTCGAGCAGTACTTC.

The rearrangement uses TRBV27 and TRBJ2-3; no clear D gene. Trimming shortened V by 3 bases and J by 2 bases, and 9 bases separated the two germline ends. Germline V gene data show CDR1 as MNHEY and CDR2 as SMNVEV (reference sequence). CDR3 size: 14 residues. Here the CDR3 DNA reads TGTGCCAGCAGTTTCGGGCGGTACACAGATACGCAGTATTTT. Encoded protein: CASSFGRYTDTQYF.

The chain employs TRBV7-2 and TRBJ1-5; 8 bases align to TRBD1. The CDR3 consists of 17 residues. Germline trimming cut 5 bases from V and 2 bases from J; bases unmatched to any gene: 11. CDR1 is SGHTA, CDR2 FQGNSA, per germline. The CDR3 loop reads CASSLTGAPSRNQPQHF. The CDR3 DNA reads TGTGCCAGCAGCCTGACAGGGGCCCCGAGTCGCAATCAGCCCCAGCATTTT. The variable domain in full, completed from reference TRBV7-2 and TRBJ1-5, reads GAGVSQSPSNKVTEKGKDVELRCDPISGHTALYWYRQSLGQGLEFLIYFQGNSAPDKSGLPSDRFSAERTGGSVSTLTIQRTQQEDSAVYLCASSLTGAPSRNQPQHFGDGTRLSIL.

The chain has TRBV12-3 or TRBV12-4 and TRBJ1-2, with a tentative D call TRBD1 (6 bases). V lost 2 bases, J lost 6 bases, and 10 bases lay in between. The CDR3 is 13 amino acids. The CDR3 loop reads CASSLWGAHGYTF. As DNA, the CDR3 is TGTGCCAGCAGTTTATGGGGGGCTCATGGCTACACCTTC.

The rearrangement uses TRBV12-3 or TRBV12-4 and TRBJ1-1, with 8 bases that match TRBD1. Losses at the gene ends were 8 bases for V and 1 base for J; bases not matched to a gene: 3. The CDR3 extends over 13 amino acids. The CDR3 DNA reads TGTGCCAGCCCCGGACAGGGGAACACTGAAGCTTTCTTT. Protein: CASPGQGNTEAFF.

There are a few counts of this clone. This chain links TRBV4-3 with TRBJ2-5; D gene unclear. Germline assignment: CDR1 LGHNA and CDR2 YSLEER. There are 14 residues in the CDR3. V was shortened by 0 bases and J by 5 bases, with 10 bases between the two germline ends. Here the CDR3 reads CASSQEKGRETQYF. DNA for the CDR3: TGCGCCAGCAGCCAAGAAAAAGGAAGGGAGACCCAGTACTTC.

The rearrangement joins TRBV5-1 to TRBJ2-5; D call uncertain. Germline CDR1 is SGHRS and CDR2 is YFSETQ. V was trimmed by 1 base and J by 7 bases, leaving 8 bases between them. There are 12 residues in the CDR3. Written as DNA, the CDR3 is TGCGCCAGCAGCTTGAAGGTGGGGACCCAGTACTTC. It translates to CASSLKVGTQYF. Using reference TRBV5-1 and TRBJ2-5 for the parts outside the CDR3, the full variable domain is KAGVTQTPRYLIKTRGQQVTLSCSPISGHRSVSWYQQTPGQGLQFLFEYFSETQRNKGNFPGRFSGRQFSNSRSEMNVSTLELGDSALYLCASSLKVGTQYFGPGTRLLVL.

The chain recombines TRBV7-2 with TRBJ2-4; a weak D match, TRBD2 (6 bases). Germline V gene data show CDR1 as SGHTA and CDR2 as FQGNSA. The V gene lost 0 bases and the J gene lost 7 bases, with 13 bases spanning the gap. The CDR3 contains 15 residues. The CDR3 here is CASSLAGLRDNIQYF. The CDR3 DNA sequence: TGTGCCAGCAGCTTAGCCGGTCTGCGGGATAACATTCAGTACTTC. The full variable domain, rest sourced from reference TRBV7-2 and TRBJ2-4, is GAGVSQSPSNKVTEKGKDVELRCDPISGHTALYWYRQSLGQGLEFLIYFQGNSAPDKSGLPSDRFSAERTGGSVSTLTIQRTQQEDSAVYLCASSLAGLRDNIQYFGAGTRLSVL.

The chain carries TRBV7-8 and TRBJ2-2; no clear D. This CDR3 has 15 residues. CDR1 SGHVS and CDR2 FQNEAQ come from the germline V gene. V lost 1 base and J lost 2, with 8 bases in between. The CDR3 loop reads CASSLDTPNTGELFF. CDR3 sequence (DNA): TGTGCCAGCAGCTTAGATACCCCTAACACCGGGGAGCTGTTTTTT. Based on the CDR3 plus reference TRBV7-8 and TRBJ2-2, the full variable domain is GAGVSQSPRYKVAKRGQDVALRCDPISGHVSLFWYQQALGQGPEFLTYFQNEAQLDKSGLPSDRFFAERPEGSVSTLKIQRTQQEDSAVYLCASSLDTPNTGELFFGEGSRLTVL.

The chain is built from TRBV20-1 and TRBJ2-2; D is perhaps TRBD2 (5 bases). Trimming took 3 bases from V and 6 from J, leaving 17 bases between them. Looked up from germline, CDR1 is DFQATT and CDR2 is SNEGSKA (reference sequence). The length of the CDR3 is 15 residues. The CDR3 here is CSASGRLRDSGELFF. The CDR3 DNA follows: TGCAGTGCTAGTGGGAGACTAAGGGATTCCGGGGAGCTGTTTTTT.

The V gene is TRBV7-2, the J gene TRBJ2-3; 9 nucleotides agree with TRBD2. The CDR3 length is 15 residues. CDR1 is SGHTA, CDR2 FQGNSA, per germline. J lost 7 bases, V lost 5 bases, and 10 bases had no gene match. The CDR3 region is CASSQRGDPGNTQYF. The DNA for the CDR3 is TGTGCCAGCAGCCAGCGGGGGGACCCCGGTAATACGCAGTATTTT.

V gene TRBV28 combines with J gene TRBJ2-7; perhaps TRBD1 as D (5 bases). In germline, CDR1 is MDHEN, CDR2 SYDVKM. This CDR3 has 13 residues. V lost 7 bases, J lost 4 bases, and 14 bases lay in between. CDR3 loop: CASTSAGFYEQYF. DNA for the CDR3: TGTGCCAGCACCTCGGCAGGGTTTTACGAGCAGTACTTC.

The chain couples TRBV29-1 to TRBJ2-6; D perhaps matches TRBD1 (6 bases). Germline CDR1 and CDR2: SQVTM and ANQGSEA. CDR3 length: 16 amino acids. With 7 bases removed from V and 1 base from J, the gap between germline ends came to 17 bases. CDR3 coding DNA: TGCAGCGCCTTCCGGGACACCGATTCTGGGGCCAACGTCCTGACTTTC. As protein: CSAFRDTDSGANVLTF.

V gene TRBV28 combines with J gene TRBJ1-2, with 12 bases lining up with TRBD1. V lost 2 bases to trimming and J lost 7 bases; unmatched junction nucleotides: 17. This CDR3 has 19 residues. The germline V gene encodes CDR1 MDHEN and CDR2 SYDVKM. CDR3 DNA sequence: TGTGCCAGCAGTTTAGCCGGTACGGGGGGACAGGGGGCCATACGTGGCTACACCTTC. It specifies CASSLAGTGGQGAIRGYTF.

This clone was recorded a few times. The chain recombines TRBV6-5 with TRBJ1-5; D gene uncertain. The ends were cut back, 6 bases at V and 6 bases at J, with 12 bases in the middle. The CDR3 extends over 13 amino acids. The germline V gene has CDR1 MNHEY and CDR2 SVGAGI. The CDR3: CASSRYSGQPQHF. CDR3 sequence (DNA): TGTGCCAGCAGCAGATATAGCGGTCAGCCCCAGCATTTT.

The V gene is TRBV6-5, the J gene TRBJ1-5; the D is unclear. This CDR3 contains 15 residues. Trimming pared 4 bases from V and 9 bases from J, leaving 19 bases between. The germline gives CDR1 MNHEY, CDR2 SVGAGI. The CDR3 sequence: CASSSSTALLPPQHF. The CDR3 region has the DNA TGTGCCAGCAGTTCTTCAACGGCCCTGTTACCGCCCCAGCATTTT.

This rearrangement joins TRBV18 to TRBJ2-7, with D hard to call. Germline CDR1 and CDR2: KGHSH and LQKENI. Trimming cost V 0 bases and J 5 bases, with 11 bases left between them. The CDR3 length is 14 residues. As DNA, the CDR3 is TGTGCCAGCTCACCACCGGGCCTCAGAGACGAGCAGTACTTC. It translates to CASSPPGLRDEQYF. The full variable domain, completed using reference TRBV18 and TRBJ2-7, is NAGVMQNPRHLVRRRGQEARLRCSPMKGHSHVYWYRQLPEEGLKFMVYLQKENIIDESGMPKERFSAEFPKEGPSILRIQQVVRGDSAAYFCASSPPGLRDEQYFGPGTRLTVT.